Shown below are 32 T cell receptor beta chains from a single sample sequenced in a study of blood T cell repertoires in COVID-19. Libraries were prepared by immunoSEQ multiplex PCR; TCRdb keeps only in-frame clonotypes and omits some of them. The sample shows some 290,000 clones, under 95% of them seen only once. The source material was PBMCs or T cells enriched from blood (not recorded which). The source is a woman aged 40-49 years with acute COVID-19.

The chain uses TRBV3-1 (or the pseudogene TRBV3-2) and TRBJ2-5; 9 nucleotides agree with TRBD2. J gave up 3 bases and V 0 bases, and 8 bases lay outside the gene matches. Per the germline V gene, CDR1 is LGHDT and CDR2 is YNNKEL (reference sequence). The CDR3 consists of 17 residues. The CDR3 DNA follows: TGTGCCAGCAGCCAAGATGTGTGGGTAGCGGGGGAAGAGACCCAGTACTTC. Translation gives CASSQDVWVAGEETQYF.

The rearrangement joins TRBV15 to TRBJ2-6, with D perhaps TRBD1 (6 bases). There are 17 residues in the CDR3. V was clipped by 8 bases and J by 4 bases, with 21 bases between them. Germline V gene sequence: CDR1 LNHNV, CDR2 YYDKDF (reference sequence). CDR3 in DNA: TGTGCCACCCTCCGTGACAGGCCCTTGACCGGGGCCAACGTCCTGACTTTC. Amino acid sequence: CATLRDRPLTGANVLTF.

The J gene is TRBJ1-2, the V gene TRBV5-4; 7 bases are a match to TRBD1. The CDR3 covers 14 residues. Germline lookup yields CDR1 SGHNT and CDR2 YYREEE (reference sequence). J gave up 5 bases and V 6 bases, and 10 bases lay outside the gene matches. The CDR3 DNA reads as TGTGCCAGCATCGCTCAGGGGGGAGAGTATGGCTACACCTTC. The encoded protein is CASIAQGGEYGYTF.

This chain uses TRBV19 with TRBJ2-3, with 9 nucleotides matching TRBD2. Trimming cost V 1 base and J 4 bases; bases outside gene matches: 6. There are 16 residues in the CDR3. The germline V gene encodes CDR1 LNHDA and CDR2 SQIVND (reference sequence). The CDR3 loop reads CASSIGGSGRADTQYF. For the CDR3, the DNA is TGTGCCAGTAGTATAGGGGGTAGCGGGAGAGCAGATACGCAGTATTTT.

The chain has TRBV9 and TRBJ2-1; no definite D call. V lost 3 bases and J 8 bases, leaving 6 bases between the germline ends. This CDR3 spans 11 amino acids. Germline-derived CDR1 and CDR2 are SGDLS and YYNGEE. The CDR3 nucleotides read TGTGCCAGCAGCGGACAAGATGAGCAGTTCTTC. Protein product: CASSGQDEQFF.

The gene calls are TRBV28 and TRBJ1-1, with D perhaps TRBD1 (6 bases). The CDR3 runs to 13 residues. The ends were cut back, 5 bases at V and 10 bases at J, with 17 bases in the middle. Per germline, CDR1 MDHEN and CDR2 SYDVKM. The CDR3 protein is CASSLVGGRGAFF. CDR3 DNA: TGTGCCAGCAGTCTCGTAGGGGGTCGGGGAGCTTTCTTT.

The chain recombines TRBV27 with TRBJ1-5, with D tentatively TRBD1 (5 bases). Germline CDR1 and CDR2: MNHEY and SMNVEV (reference sequence). The CDR3 is 15 residues long. Deletions cut 7 bases from V and 4 bases from J, with 17 bases between. The CDR3: CASMRQGQLNQPQHF. In DNA form, the CDR3 reads TGTGCCAGCATGAGGCAGGGCCAATTAAATCAGCCCCAGCATTTT.

The chain recombines TRBV6-2 or TRBV6-3 with TRBJ1-2, with 7 bases identical to TRBD1. Germline loops: CDR1 MNHEY, CDR2 SVGEGT. The CDR3 sequence is 16 residues long. V gave up 0 bases and J gave up 8 bases; unmatched junction bases: 12. CDR3 sequence reads: CASSYSKGARSEGYTF. The DNA for the CDR3 is TGTGCCAGCAGTTACTCGAAGGGGGCGCGGAGTGAAGGCTACACCTTC.

V and J are TRBV2 and TRBJ1-3, with 10 bases aligning to TRBD1. The CDR3 spans 14 residues. CDR1 is SNHLY and CDR2 is FYNNEI in the germline V gene. After removal of 8 bases from V and 2 bases from J, the junction contained 3 bases not matched to a gene. CDR3 DNA: TGTGCCAGCCGGGACAGGGGACCTGGAAACACCATATATTTT. Translating it yields CASRDRGPGNTIYF.

This sequence joins TRBV28 and TRBJ1-3, with 9 bases aligning to TRBD1. Looked up from germline, CDR1 is MDHEN and CDR2 is SYDVKM. With 2 bases clipped from V and 5 bases from J, the junction kept 7 bases outside the gene matches. CDR3 length equals 16 residues. CDR3: CASSLVGTGMRNTIYF. The CDR3 DNA sequence: TGTGCCAGCAGTTTAGTAGGGACAGGGATGCGAAACACCATATATTTT.

The V gene is TRBV12-3 or TRBV12-4, the J gene TRBJ2-7; D remains unclear. Deletions cut 3 bases from V and 6 bases from J, with 6 bases between. The length of the CDR3 is 11 residues. DNA for the CDR3: TGTGCCAGCAGTTTTGGGCTCGAGCAGTACTTC. Amino acids: CASSFGLEQYF.

This sequence joins TRBV6-1 and TRBJ2-6; 10 nucleotides line up with TRBD1. This CDR3 is 18 amino acids long. Losses at the gene ends were 2 bases for V and 0 bases for J; bases not matched to a gene: 4. The V gene's germline CDR1 is MNHNS and CDR2 SASEGT. Written as DNA, the CDR3 is TGTGCCAGCAGTGAACCGGGACAGGGGTTCTCTGGGGCCAACGTCCTGACTTTC. Translated: CASSEPGQGFSGANVLTF.

The rearrangement links TRBV24-1 to TRBJ1-5, with TRBD1 as a possible D gene (5 bases). CDR3 size: 15 residues. Germline-derived CDR1 and CDR2 are KGHDR and SFDVKD. V was pared by 4 bases and J by 2 bases, with 11 bases between. The CDR3 DNA reads TGTGCCACCAGTGAGGCAGGGCTCCGCAATCAGCCCCAGCATTTT. This sequence encodes CATSEAGLRNQPQHF.

This clone was detected only a few times. The genes are TRBV19 and TRBJ2-1; the match to TRBD2 covers 14 bases. Looked up from germline, CDR1 is LNHDA and CDR2 is SQIVND (reference sequence). The trim removed 4 bases at V and 9 bases at J, leaving 17 bases unmatched. This CDR3 region has 19 residues. CDR3 DNA sequence: TGTGCCAGTAGTAAGGGGCCACCGGGACTAGCGGGAGTTGGGGGTGAGCAGTTCTTC. This gives the protein CASSKGPPGLAGVGGEQFF.

The rearrangement joins TRBV7-2 to TRBJ1-5; D is possibly TRBD1 (6 bases). The CDR3 loop spans 15 amino acids. Between the trimmed V and J ends, which lost 4 bases and 0 bases, there was a span of 10 bases. The V gene's germline CDR1 is SGHTA and CDR2 FQGNSA. In DNA form, the CDR3 reads TGTGCCAGCAGCTCCGGGACAACTAGCAATCAGCCCCAGCATTTT. Its protein product is CASSSGTTSNQPQHF.

This chain links TRBV24-1 with TRBJ2-1; 10 bases line up with TRBD1. The J segment lost 3 bases and the V segment lost 5 bases, leaving 9 bases of the junction unmatched. The CDR3 runs to 17 residues. Germline CDR1 reads KGHDR; CDR2 reads SFDVKD. Written as DNA, the CDR3 is TGTGCCACCAGTGGACAGGGGGCAGGGTCGTTCTACAATGAGCAGTTCTTC. It is translated as CATSGQGAGSFYNEQFF.

This chain links TRBV12-3 or TRBV12-4 with TRBJ1-2, with D hard to call. The CDR3 spans 13 residues. V lost 5 bases and J lost 2, with 9 bases in between. CDR3 DNA sequence: TGTGCCAGCAGTCGAGACGGGAACTATGGCTACACCTTC. As protein: CASSRDGNYGYTF.

This chain connects TRBV28 to TRBJ1-5, with D possibly matching TRBD1 (5 bases). The V and J ends lost 2 bases and 5 bases respectively, with 10 bases between them. The CDR3 has 14 amino acids. CDR1 and CDR2 (germline): MDHEN, SYDVKM. The CDR3 coding sequence is TGTGCCAGCAGTTTAACACAGGACCATCAGCCCCAGCATTTT. This gives the protein CASSLTQDHQPQHF.

The V call is TRBV11-2, the J call TRBJ2-7, with TRBD2 matching 13 bases. This CDR3 has 17 amino acids. After removal of 0 bases from V and 3 bases from J, the junction contained 5 bases not matched to a gene. The germline V gene encodes CDR1 SGHAT and CDR2 FQNNGV. In DNA, the CDR3 is TGTGCCAGCAGCTTAGATTCGGGACTAGCGGGGAACTACGAGCAGTACTTC. This translates into CASSLDSGLAGNYEQYF. The full variable domain, completed using reference TRBV11-2 and TRBJ2-7, is EAGVAQSPRYKIIEKRQSVAFWCNPISGHATLYWYQQILGQGPKLLIQFQNNGVVDDSQLPKDRFSAERLKGVDSTLKIQPAKLEDSAVYLCASSLDSGLAGNYEQYFGPGTRLTVT.

The chain is built from TRBV5-5 and TRBJ1-2; D unclear. The V gene's germline CDR1 is SGHKS and CDR2 YYEKEE (reference sequence). The CDR3 has 12 amino acids. The V end was cut by 0 bases, the J end by 8 bases, with 8 bases between. The CDR3 reads CASSLGGGGYTF. CDR3 DNA sequence: TGTGCCAGCAGCTTGGGAGGAGGAGGCTACACCTTC. Full variable domain (rest looked up from reference TRBV5-5 and TRBJ1-2): DAGVTQSPTHLIKTRGQQVTLRCSPISGHKSVSWYQQVLGQGPQFIFQYYEKEERGRGNFPDRFSARQFPNYSSELNVNALLLGDSALYLCASSLGGGGYTFGSGTRLTVV.

This chain uses TRBV6-1 with TRBJ1-3; tentatively, D is TRBD1 (6 bases). The CDR3 is 16 residues long. CDR1 and CDR2 (germline): MNHNS, SASEGT. Trimming took off 3 bases at V and 0 bases at J, with 12 bases between the two ends. The CDR3 sequence is CASSDRGTYSGNTIYF. The CDR3 DNA follows: TGTGCCAGCAGTGACAGGGGCACGTACTCTGGAAACACCATATATTTT.

The chain employs TRBV10-3 and TRBJ2-1; 10 nucleotides align to TRBD2. This CDR3 contains 14 residues. The ends lost 7 bases at V and 5 bases at J; junction bases unmatched: 5. Germline loops: CDR1 ENHRY, CDR2 SYGVKD. CDR3 amino acids: CAINPSGGHNEQFF. The CDR3, as DNA: TGTGCCATCAACCCTAGCGGGGGACACAATGAGCAGTTCTTC.

This chain uses TRBV2 with TRBJ1-1; D is unclear. The CDR3 runs to 14 residues. V was clipped by 4 bases and J by 2 bases, with 11 bases between them. The germline gives CDR1 SNHLY, CDR2 FYNNEI. The CDR3 coding sequence is TGTGCCAGCAGTGCTGGACGGGAAAACACTGAAGCTTTCTTT. It specifies CASSAGRENTEAFF.

CDR3 in amino acids: CASNKQPDYEKLFF. The CDR3 DNA follows: TGTGCCAGCAACAAACAGCCAGATTATGAAAAACTGTTTTTT. The V call is TRBV2, the J call TRBJ1-4; no reliable D call. Trimming took 7 bases from V and 6 from J, leaving 15 bases between them. This CDR3 comprises 14 residues. Germline V CDR1 and CDR2: SNHLY, FYNNEI.

The V and J genes are TRBV12-3 or TRBV12-4 and TRBJ1-1; D is ambiguous. CDR3 size: 12 residues. Deletions cut 6 bases from V and 4 bases from J, with 9 bases between. The CDR3 DNA reads TGTGCCAGCAGGTCCCCGGTCACTGAAGCTTTCTTT. It yields the protein CASRSPVTEAFF.

The genes are TRBV28 and TRBJ1-2; D perhaps matches TRBD1 (6 bases). From germline, CDR1 is MDHEN and CDR2 SYDVKM. V dropped 6 bases and J dropped 4 bases, with 18 bases sitting between them. The CDR3 totals 15 residues. The CDR3 reads CASSTNSGGLYGYTF. The CDR3 region has the DNA TGTGCCAGCAGCACAAATAGCGGGGGGCTCTATGGCTACACCTTC.

V usage is TRBV3-1 (or the pseudogene TRBV3-2) and J usage is TRBJ1-4; D gene ambiguous. The CDR3 sequence is 15 residues long. Trimming shortened V by 2 bases and J by 5 bases, and 12 bases separated the two germline ends. From germline, CDR1 is LGHDT and CDR2 YNNKEL (reference sequence). The CDR3 sequence is CASSQRRGDNEKLFF. DNA for the CDR3: TGTGCCAGCAGCCAACGGAGAGGAGACAATGAAAAACTGTTTTTT.

The chain combines TRBV18 with TRBJ2-5, with TRBD1 identical over 8 bases. V lost 5 bases, J lost 2 bases, and 7 bases stayed unmatched. This CDR3 region has 15 residues. Germline values: CDR1 KGHSH, CDR2 LQKENI. The CDR3, as DNA: TGTGCCAGCTCAACGGCAGGGGGCGGGCAAGAGACCCAGTACTTC. This codes for CASSTAGGGQETQYF.

This chain links TRBV27 with TRBJ1-6, with D unresolved. CDR3 length: 13 amino acids. Looked up from germline, CDR1 is MNHEY and CDR2 is SMNVEV (reference sequence). V was pared by 5 bases and J by 7 bases, with 9 bases between. DNA for the CDR3: TGTGCCAGCAGTAAAACAGTAAATTCACCCCTCCACTTT. This translates into CASSKTVNSPLHF.

The CDR3 region has the DNA TGTGCCACCAGTGATGGGACAGGGGGGAACTATGGCTACACCTTC. Protein: CATSDGTGGNYGYTF. The chain uses TRBV24-1 and TRBJ1-2; the match to TRBD1 covers 11 bases. Germline lookup yields CDR1 KGHDR and CDR2 SFDVKD. This CDR3 contains 15 residues. V trimming: 3 bases; J trimming: 2 bases; junction bases outside the gene matches: 1.

CDR3 sequence: CASRPGLGNSPLHF. The CDR3 region has the DNA TGCGCCAGCAGGCCAGGACTAGGAAATTCACCCCTCCACTTT. The chain links TRBV5-1 to TRBJ1-6; D is unresolved. This CDR3 has 14 amino acids. The germline CDR1 and CDR2 sequences are SGHRS and YFSETQ. The ends were cut back, 5 bases at V and 7 bases at J, with 13 bases in the middle.

This clone was seen only a few times. The chain employs TRBV28 and TRBJ1-5, with D unresolved. Germline lookup yields CDR1 MDHEN and CDR2 SYDVKM. V lost 2 bases, J lost 5 bases, and 10 bases lay in between. This CDR3 contains 14 residues. The CDR3 sequence is CASSLAGSYQPQHF. The CDR3 nucleotides are TGTGCCAGCAGTTTAGCAGGTTCCTATCAGCCCCAGCATTTT.